This section outlines one T cell receptor (beta chain) sequence together with its context. Its specificity is not known. The study recruited healthy Caucasian donors from Russia who were aged about 6 to 100. This entry comes from a study of blood T cells in healthy people across ages. The ends were cut back, 2 bases at V and 6 bases at J, with 13 bases in the middle. This CDR3 comprises 15 residues. Germline lookup yields CDR1 SEHNR and CDR2 FQNEAQ (reference sequence). It was with a sample-barcoded 5' primer and a J-beta primer mix that a second PCR of roughly 6 to 12 cycles was run. A 12-random-nucleotide template-switch adaptor tagged each cDNA molecule. TCRdb reprocessed the 5' RACE reads via MiXCR and lists one record per CDR3 protein. The sample records 850,000 to 1,100,000 distinct CDR3 sequences, 35% to 40% being singletons. Regarding the study as a whole: The donors' CMV status was not determined, possibly confounding changes in expanded clonotypes. In long-lived donors, naive CD4+ cell counts and diversity exceeded those of aged donors.

Sample: blood. V and J are TRBV7-9 and TRBJ1-4, with D perhaps matching TRBD1 (5 bases). The sequence derives from a man aged 18 to 35 in good health. In DNA form, the CDR3 reads TGTGCCAGCAGCTTACTGGGGCAGATTGATGAAAAACTGTTTTTT. Amino acid sequence: CASSLLGQIDEKLFF.